The present entry profiles one T cell receptor beta chain with its context. For the second PCR, which ran for about 7 to 11 cycles, a sample-barcoded 5' primer and a J-beta primer mix were used. Template switching added a 12-random-nucleotide identifier to every cDNA molecule. From the 5' RACE reads, TCRdb called clonotypes with MiXCR, one entry per CDR3 protein. The top ten hold 5% to 7% of the sample, which has roughly 1,300,000 distinct CDR3 sequences, 45% to 70% seen once. The data were taken from a study of blood T cells in healthy people across ages. The overall study: About one barcoded beta molecule was captured per two T cells (by template switching).

Peripheral blood was drawn, about 9.1 milliliters per donor. V was pared by 3 bases and J by 5 bases, with 22 bases between. The CDR3 runs to 17 residues. Germline V gives CDR1 SQVTM, CDR2 ANQGSEA. This receptor was taken from a man between 18 and 35 years old in good health. The chain carries TRBV29-1 and TRBJ2-2; perhaps TRBD1 as D (7 bases). The specimen was blood. Here the CDR3 reads CSVERPPGDSRTGELFF. DNA of the CDR3: TGCAGCGTTGAGAGACCCCCGGGGGACAGCCGTACCGGGGAGCTGTTTTTT.